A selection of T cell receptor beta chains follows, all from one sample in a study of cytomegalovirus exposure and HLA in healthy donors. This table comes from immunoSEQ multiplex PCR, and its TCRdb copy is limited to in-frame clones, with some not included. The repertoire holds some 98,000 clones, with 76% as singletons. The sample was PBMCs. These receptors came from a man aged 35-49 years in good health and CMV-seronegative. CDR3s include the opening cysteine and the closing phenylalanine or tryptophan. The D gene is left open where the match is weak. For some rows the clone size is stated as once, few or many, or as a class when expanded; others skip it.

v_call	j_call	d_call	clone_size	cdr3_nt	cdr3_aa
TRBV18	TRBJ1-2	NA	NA	TGTGCCAGCTCACCACTGGCAGGTGAGGGCTACACCTTC	CASSPLAGEGYTF
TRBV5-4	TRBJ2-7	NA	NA	TGTGCCAGCAGCGAGACAGTGGGTAACTCCTACGAGCAGTACTTC	CASSETVGNSYEQYF
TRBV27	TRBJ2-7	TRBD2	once	TGTGCCAGCAGTTGGGGCCCGGGACTAGGAGAGAGGGAGCAGTACTTC	CASSWGPGLGEREQYF
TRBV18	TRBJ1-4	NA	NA	TGTGCCAGCTCACCGGCGGTTCCTCGGACTAATGAAAAACTGTTTTTT	CASSPAVPRTNEKLFF
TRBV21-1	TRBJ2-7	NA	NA	TGTGCCAGCACCACCCCTCGAGACAGGGATACCTACGAGCAGTACTTC	CASTTPRDRDTYEQYF
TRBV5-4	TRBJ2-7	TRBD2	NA	TGTGCCAGCAGTCGGCGGGGACTAGCGGGAGTCTCCGAGCAGTACTTC	CASSRRGLAGVSEQYF
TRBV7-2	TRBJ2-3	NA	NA	TGTGCCAGCAGCCTACTACTCGGAGCCGGGGATACGCAGTATTTT	CASSLLLGAGDTQYF
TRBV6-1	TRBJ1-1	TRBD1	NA	TGTGCCAGCACGACAGGGGAGAACGCTGAAGCTTTCTTT	CASTTGENAEAFF
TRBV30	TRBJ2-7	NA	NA	TGTGCCTGGAGTGTACTACAGGGAGGGTACGAGCAGTACTTC	CAWSVLQGGYEQYF
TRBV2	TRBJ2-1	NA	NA	TGTGCCAGCAGTACACTAAACTCGGGAGACGAGCAGTTCTTC	CASSTLNSGDEQFF
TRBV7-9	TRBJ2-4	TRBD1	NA	TGTTCCAGCAGCTCAGAACTTTCACAGGGGACCAAAAACATTCAGTACTTC	CSSSSELSQGTKNIQYF
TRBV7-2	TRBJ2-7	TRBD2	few	TGTGCCAGCAGCGTTGAAGCGGGGGGTATGTACGAGCAGTACTTC	CASSVEAGGMYEQYF
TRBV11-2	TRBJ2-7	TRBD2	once	TGTGCCAGCAGCCCGGGACTACCAGGCTACGAGCAGTACTTC	CASSPGLPGYEQYF
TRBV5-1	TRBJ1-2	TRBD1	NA	TGCGCCAGCTGGATTGACAGGGAAGGGGGCTACACCTTC	CASWIDREGGYTF
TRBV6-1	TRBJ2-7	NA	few	TGTGCCAGCAGCCTTGGGGGCGGGGGCTCGGAAGAGCAGTACTTC	CASSLGGGGSEEQYF
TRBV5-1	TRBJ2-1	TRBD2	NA	TGCGCCAGCAGCCCTACGACTAGCGGAGTCTACAATGAGCAGTTCTTC	CASSPTTSGVYNEQFF
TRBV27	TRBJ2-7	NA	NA	TGTGCCTCCCAAGAAAGAGCGTACTCCTACGAGCAGTACTTC	CASQERAYSYEQYF
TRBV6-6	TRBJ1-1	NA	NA	TGTGCCAGCAGCTCGACAGGTGGAGAAGCTTTCTTT	CASSSTGGEAFF
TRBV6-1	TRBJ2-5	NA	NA	TGTGCCAGCAGCCCGGGCAGGGCCAACCCGGAGACCCAGTACTTC	CASSPGRANPETQYF
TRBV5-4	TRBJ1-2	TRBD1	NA	TGTGCCAGCAGTGATCCCGGGACAGAATATTCGCGCTATGGCTACACCTTC	CASSDPGTEYSRYGYTF
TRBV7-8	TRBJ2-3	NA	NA	TGTGCCAGCAGCTTAGTCGGGGGGCCGGACACAGATACGCAGTATTTT	CASSLVGGPDTDTQYF
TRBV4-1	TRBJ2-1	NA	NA	TGCGCCAGCAGCCAAGATATCGGGATGTACAATGAGCAGTTCTTC	CASSQDIGMYNEQFF